This TCR beta chain was captured in a study of blood T cell repertoires in COVID-19. Study background: Acute and convalescent COVID-19 specimens originated in the United States, Italy and Spain. From T cells, B-cell-depleted T cells, or PBMCs came the material, which was cDNA or gDNA.

V shed 1 base and J shed 0 bases, with 10 bases lying between them. Germline loops: CDR1 SGDLS, CDR2 YYNGEE. The CDR3 runs 15 residues. Authors' processing steps: Amplification from reference gene primers served as the basis for estimated nucleated cell counts. The repertoire was sequenced with immunoSEQ multiplex PCR; TCRdb's copy has only in-frame clones and lacks some. Clonal size and the V and J genes are those of that table, whereas D and trimming came from the DNA. The sample includes more than 130,000 clones, roughly 86% of them seen just once. Specimen: peripheral blood. The sequence was collected from a man over 45 with active or convalescent COVID-19. This rearrangement joins TRBV9 to TRBJ1-1, with TRBD1 as a possible D gene (6 bases). The CDR3, as DNA: TGTGCCAGCAGCGTACTTGGGGGCCTGAACACTGAAGCTTTCTTT. Protein sequence: CASSVLGGLNTEAFF.